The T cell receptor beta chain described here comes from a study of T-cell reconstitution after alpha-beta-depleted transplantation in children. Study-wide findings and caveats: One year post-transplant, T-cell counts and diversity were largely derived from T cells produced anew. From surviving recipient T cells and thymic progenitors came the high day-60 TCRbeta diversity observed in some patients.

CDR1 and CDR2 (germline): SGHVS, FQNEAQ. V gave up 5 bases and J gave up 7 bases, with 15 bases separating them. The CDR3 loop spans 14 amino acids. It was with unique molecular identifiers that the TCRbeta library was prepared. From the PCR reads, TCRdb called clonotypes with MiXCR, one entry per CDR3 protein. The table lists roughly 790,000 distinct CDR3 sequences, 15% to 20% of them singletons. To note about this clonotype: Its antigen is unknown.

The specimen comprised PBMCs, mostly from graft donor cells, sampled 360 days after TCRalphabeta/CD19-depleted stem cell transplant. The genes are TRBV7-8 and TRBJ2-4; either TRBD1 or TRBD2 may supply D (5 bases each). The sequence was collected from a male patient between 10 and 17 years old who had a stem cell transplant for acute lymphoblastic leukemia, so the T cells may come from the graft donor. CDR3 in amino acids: CASSPTRDANIQYF. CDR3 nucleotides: TGTGCCAGCAGCCCCACCCGGGACGCGAACATTCAGTACTTC.